This T cell receptor beta chain was sequenced during a study of blood T cell repertoires in COVID-19. On the study more broadly: Samples came from the United States, Italy and Spain, spanning acute and convalescent COVID-19. T cells, B-cell-depleted T cells, or PBMCs provided the cDNA or gDNA that served as material.

Losses at the gene ends were 2 bases for V and 5 bases for J; bases not matched to a gene: 8. The CDR3 has 16 amino acids. Looked up from germline, CDR1 is MGHDK and CDR2 is SYGVNS. Per the study methods: Estimated nucleated cell counts came from reference gene primer amplification. Sequenced by immunoSEQ multiplex PCR; TCRdb stores in-frame clones only, minus some. V and J calls and clone size are given by that table; D and trimming were obtained from the DNA. In the table there are 260,000 or so clones, roughly 87% of which are singletons. The chain links TRBV25-1 to TRBJ1-1; 10 positions agree with TRBD1. What was sequenced was peripheral blood. The source of this sequence is a human donor in a cohort sampled during active COVID-19. CDR3 protein: CASSEMGQGRWTEAFF. The CDR3 DNA follows: TGTGCCAGCAGTGAAATGGGACAGGGGAGGTGGACTGAAGCTTTCTTT.